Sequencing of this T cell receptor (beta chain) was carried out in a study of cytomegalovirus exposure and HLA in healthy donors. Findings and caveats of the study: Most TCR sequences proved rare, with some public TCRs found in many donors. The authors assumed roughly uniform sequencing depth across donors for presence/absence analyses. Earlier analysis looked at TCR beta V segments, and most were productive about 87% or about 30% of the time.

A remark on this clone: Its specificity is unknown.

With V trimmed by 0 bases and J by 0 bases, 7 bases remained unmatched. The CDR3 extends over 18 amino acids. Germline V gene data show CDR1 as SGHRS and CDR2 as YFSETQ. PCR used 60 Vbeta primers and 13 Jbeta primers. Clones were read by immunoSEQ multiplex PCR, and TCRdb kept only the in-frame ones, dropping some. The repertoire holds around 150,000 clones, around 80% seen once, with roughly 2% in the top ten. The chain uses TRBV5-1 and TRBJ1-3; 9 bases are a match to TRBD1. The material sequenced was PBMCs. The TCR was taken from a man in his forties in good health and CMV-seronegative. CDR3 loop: CASSLAGTGPGSGNTIYF. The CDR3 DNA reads TGCGCCAGCAGCTTGGCCGGGACAGGGCCTGGCTCTGGAAACACCATATATTTT. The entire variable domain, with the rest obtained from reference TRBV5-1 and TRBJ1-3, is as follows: KAGVTQTPRYLIKTRGQQVTLSCSPISGHRSVSWYQQTPGQGLQFLFEYFSETQRNKGNFPGRFSGRQFSNSRSEMNVSTLELGDSALYLCASSLAGTGPGSGNTIYFGEGSWLTVV.